The 20 T cell receptor beta chains listed next were all sequenced from one sample in a study of CD4 and CD8 cells across lung adenocarcinoma regions. TCRdb reprocessed the PCR reads via MiXCR and lists one record per CDR3 protein. Of over 10,000 distinct CDR3 sequences listed, 53% were seen once; the top ten hold about a third. Sequencing was carried out using CD8+ T cells from the center of a lung tumor. The receptors were sampled from a female donor with lung adenocarcinoma. The CD4 and CD8 labels of this study may be unreliable.

The genes are TRBV24-1 and TRBJ2-3, with D possibly matching TRBD1 (6 bases). Germline CDR1 and CDR2: KGHDR and SFDVKD. V shed 9 bases and J shed 0 bases, with 15 bases lying between them. The CDR3 loop spans 15 amino acids. The CDR3, as DNA: TGTGCCACCGCACCAGGGGCAGAGAGCACAGATACGCAGTATTTT. It yields the protein CATAPGAESTDTQYF.

The chain uses TRBV6-1 and TRBJ2-3; weak D call: TRBD2 (5 bases). Per the germline V gene, CDR1 is MNHNS and CDR2 is SASEGT. Trimming removed 8 bases at V and 0 bases at J, with 15 bases between. This CDR3 contains 15 residues. CDR3 amino acids: CASGLQAVSTDTQYF. In DNA form, the CDR3 reads TGTGCCAGCGGACTCCAGGCTGTGAGCACAGATACGCAGTATTTT.

This clonotype was observed a handful of times. The chain couples TRBV6-1 to TRBJ2-3, with 15 bases aligning to TRBD2. V lost 5 bases, J lost 11 bases, and 14 bases stayed unmatched. Per the germline V gene, CDR1 is MNHNS and CDR2 is SASEGT. The CDR3 totals 17 residues. The CDR3 reads CASSRGLAGGNTGEQYF. The DNA of the CDR3 is TGTGCCAGCAGTCGAGGACTAGCGGGGGGGAACACCGGGGAGCAGTATTTT.

V gene TRBV6-6 combines with J gene TRBJ1-1, with unresolved D. Trimming stripped 3 bases from V and 0 bases from J, with 11 bases between. Germline CDR1 MNHNY, CDR2 SVGAGI (reference sequence). The CDR3 is 15 amino acids. CDR3 amino acids: CASSYFFPLNTEAFF. In DNA, the CDR3 is TGTGCCAGCAGTTATTTCTTCCCCTTGAACACTGAAGCTTTCTTT.

About this clonotype itself: Since a much larger clone is just one base distant, this may be a read error. The chain is built from TRBV11-1 and TRBJ2-1; TRBD2 aligns across 9 bases. TRBJ2-7 explains the end of the DNA better; the J call may be wrong. The CDR3 consists of 15 residues. The V gene's germline CDR1 is SGHAT and CDR2 FQDESV (reference sequence). The CDR3 sequence is CASSLVALAGREQYF. CDR3 nucleotides: TGTGCCAGCAGCTTAGTCGCGCTAGCGGGGAGGGAGCAGTACTTC.

The sample holds a few counts of this clonotype. The genes are TRBV7-2 and TRBJ2-5; D unresolved. CDR1 is SGHTA, CDR2 FQGNSA, per germline. This CDR3 has 12 residues. The ends were cut back, 4 bases at V and 4 bases at J, with 7 bases in the middle. CDR3 in DNA: TGTGCCAGCAGCTCCTGGCGAGAGACCCAGTACTTC. Translated: CASSSWRETQYF. The full variable domain, completed using reference TRBV7-2 and TRBJ2-5, is GAGVSQSPSNKVTEKGKDVELRCDPISGHTALYWYRQSLGQGLEFLIYFQGNSAPDKSGLPSDRFSAERTGGSVSTLTIQRTQQEDSAVYLCASSSWRETQYFGPGTRLLVL.

This chain links TRBV27 with TRBJ2-1, with TRBD2 matching 13 bases. The J call may not be correct, given that the DNA end is closer to TRBJ2-7. Germline V lookup: CDR1 MNHEY, CDR2 SMNVEV (reference sequence). The CDR3 covers 15 residues. Here the CDR3 reads CASSLRTSGSNEQYF. The CDR3 nucleotides read TGTGCCAGCAGCCTCCGGACTAGCGGGAGTAACGAGCAGTACTTC.

This clonotype has just one count. The genes are TRBV7-6 and TRBJ2-5, with 8 bases that match TRBD2. Germline values: CDR1 SGHVS, CDR2 FNYEAQ. The V gene end was trimmed by 1 base and the J gene end by 10 bases; junction bases not matched to a gene: 5. The CDR3 covers 13 residues. In DNA, the CDR3 is TGTGCCAGCAGCTTAGACAGGGCGGGGGGCCAGTACTTC. This sequence encodes CASSLDRAGGQYF.

The sample holds many counts of this clonotype. The chain links TRBV10-2 to TRBJ1-2; D gene ambiguous. The V end was cut by 0 bases, the J end by 4 bases, with 3 bases between. The CDR3 has 12 amino acids. The germline V gene encodes CDR1 WSHSY and CDR2 SAAADI. The CDR3 nucleotides are TGCGCCAGCAGTGAGTCGTCCTATGGCTACACCTTC. Translation gives CASSESSYGYTF.

V usage is TRBV10-1 and J usage is TRBJ2-2; D is uncertain. The CDR3 loop spans 13 amino acids. Germline-derived CDR1 and CDR2 are WNHNN and SYGVQD (reference sequence). The V and J ends lost 4 bases and 6 bases respectively, with 9 bases between them. CDR3 in amino acids: CASSVGDAGELFF. In DNA form, the CDR3 reads TGCGCCAGCAGTGTAGGAGATGCCGGGGAGCTGTTTTTT.

This chain's CDR3 is CASSQDLVGSASYNEQFF. The CDR3 DNA reads TGCGCCAGCAGCCAAGATCTTGTCGGGAGTGCGTCCTACAATGAGCAGTTCTTC. The chain carries TRBV4-1 and TRBJ2-1; possibly TRBD2 for D (6 bases). From germline, CDR1 is MGHRA and CDR2 YSYEKL. The ends were cut back, 0 bases at V and 1 base at J, with 16 bases in the middle. The CDR3 extends over 18 amino acids.

This clonotype was counted only a few times. The CDR3 spells CASSSGLAGALEQYF. Written as DNA, the CDR3 is TGTGCCAGCAGTTCGGGGCTAGCGGGAGCCCTCGAGCAGTACTTC. V is TRBV6-5 and J is TRBJ2-5; 10 bases are a match to TRBD2. Judging by the DNA end, TRBJ2-7 fits better; the J call may be wrong. The CDR3 totals 15 residues. The V gene's germline CDR1 is MNHEY and CDR2 SVGAGI.

This clonotype came up a few times. The DNA for the CDR3 is TGTGCCATCAGTAGGACTAGCGGGGGATCAGATACGCAGTATTTT. It translates to CAISRTSGGSDTQYF. The gene calls are TRBV10-3 and TRBJ2-3; 13 bases fit TRBD2. The ends lost 5 bases at V and 4 bases at J; junction bases unmatched: 3. In germline, CDR1 is ENHRY, CDR2 SYGVKD. The CDR3 has 15 residues.

This clonotype occurred a few times. The chain uses TRBV27 and TRBJ1-6; 7 bases line up with TRBD1. Per germline, CDR1 MNHEY and CDR2 SMNVEV (reference sequence). Unmatched junction bases numbered 4, after V lost 10 bases and J lost 7 bases. This CDR3 spans 12 amino acids. CDR3 sequence: CATRGDNSPLHF. CDR3 coding DNA: TGTGCCACCAGGGGGGACAATTCACCCCTCCACTTT.

By share, this clonotype counts as medium-sized. The junction differs from germline at one of its ends, possibly a read error. The chain couples TRBV7-7 to TRBJ2-1; 7 nucleotides line up with TRBD1. Germline loops: CDR1 SSHAT, CDR2 FNYEAQ (reference sequence). The CDR3 contains 13 residues. The CDR3 region has the DNA TGTGCTAGCAGCTTGGACAGGTTTGATGAGCAGTTCTTC. Translated, it gives CASSLDRFDEQFF. Variable domain in full (rest from reference TRBV7-7 and TRBJ2-1): GAGVSQSPRYKVTKRGQDVTLRCDPISSHATLYWYQQALGQGPEFLTYFNYEAQPDKSGLPSDRFSAERPEGSISTLTIQRTEQRDSAMYRCASSLDRFDEQFFGPGTRLTVL.

The CDR3 protein is CASSEWGQGSNEQFF. The CDR3 DNA sequence: TGTGCCAGCAGTGAATGGGGACAGGGAAGCAATGAGCAGTTCTTC. V and J are TRBV6-1 and TRBJ2-1; TRBD1 matches at 9 bases. The germline V gene encodes CDR1 MNHNS and CDR2 SASEGT. Trimming at V came to 2 bases and at J to 6 bases, leaving 5 bases not matched to a gene. This CDR3 contains 15 residues.

At least ten counts were recorded for this clonotype. This chain uses TRBV6-1 with TRBJ1-5; D gene unclear. The CDR3 sequence is 14 residues long. The germline V gene has CDR1 MNHNS and CDR2 SASEGT. V lost 6 bases to trimming and J lost 0 bases, with 9 bases between them. CDR3 protein: CASRGLNSNQPQHF. For the CDR3, the DNA is TGTGCCAGCAGAGGACTGAATAGCAATCAGCCCCAGCATTTT.

Relative to its sample, this clonotype is large. This sequence joins TRBV7-6 and TRBJ2-5; D remains unclear. CDR1 and CDR2 (germline): SGHVS, FNYEAQ. This CDR3 is built from 13 residues. Between the trimmed V and J ends, which lost 1 base and 3 bases, there was a span of 6 bases. CDR3 amino acids: CASSLGVEETQYF. The DNA of the CDR3 is TGTGCCAGCAGCTTAGGGGTGGAAGAGACCCAGTACTTC.

The rearrangement joins TRBV10-3 to TRBJ2-3; possible D gene TRBD1, 5 bases. The DNA end lines up better with TRBJ2-5; the J call may be wrong. Germline V lookup: CDR1 ENHRY, CDR2 SYGVKD. The CDR3 extends over 14 amino acids. CDR3 DNA sequence: TGTGCGGGGAAAGGGGCCCGTGACCAAGAGACCCAGTACTTC. Protein product: CAGKGARDQETQYF.

This clonotype was counted only a few times. The chain joins TRBV20-1 to TRBJ2-3, with D tentatively TRBD2 (7 bases). From germline, CDR1 is DFQATT and CDR2 SNEGSKA (reference sequence). This CDR3 is 16 amino acids long. Between the trimmed V and J ends, which lost 2 bases and 3 bases, there was a span of 18 bases. The CDR3 DNA reads TGCAGTGCTAGACGTCGGGGGGCAACTGGGACAGATACGCAGTATTTT. Translation gives CSARRRGATGTDTQYF.